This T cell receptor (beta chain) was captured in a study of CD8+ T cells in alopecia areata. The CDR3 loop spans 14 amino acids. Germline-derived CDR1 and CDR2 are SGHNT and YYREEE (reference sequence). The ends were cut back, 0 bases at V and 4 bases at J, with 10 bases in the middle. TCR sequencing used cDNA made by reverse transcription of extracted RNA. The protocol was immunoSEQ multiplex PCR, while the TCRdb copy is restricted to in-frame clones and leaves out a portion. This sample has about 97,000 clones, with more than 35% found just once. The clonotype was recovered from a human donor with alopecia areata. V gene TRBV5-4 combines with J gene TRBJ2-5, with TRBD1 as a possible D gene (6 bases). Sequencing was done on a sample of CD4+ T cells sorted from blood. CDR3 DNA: TGTGCCAGCAGCTTGGAAACAGGGAGAGAGACCCAGTACTTC. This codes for CASSLETGRETQYF.